What follows describes a single TCR beta chain. No antigen is known for it. The record originates from a study of T cell responses to AZD1222 COVID-19 vaccine. Study-level points and caveats: Sampling captured repertoires only after the peak T cell response.

Sequencing used immunoSEQ multiplex PCR; TCRdb keeps in-frame clones, though not all of them. The table has fewer than 55,000 clones, 90% seen once; the top ten hold about a third. The J segment lost 8 bases and the V segment lost 4 bases, leaving 8 bases of the junction unmatched. The germline gives CDR1 MNHEY, CDR2 SVGAGI. The CDR3 loop spans 14 amino acids. The receptor's source is an adult who received the AZD1222 COVID-19 vaccine. The chain couples TRBV6-5 to TRBJ1-1, with 9 bases that match TRBD1. This specimen consisted of peripheral blood, obtained 28 days after the second AZD1222 dose. The CDR3 DNA is TGTGCCAGCAGTTTGACAGGGGGTCCCACGGAAGCTTTCTTT. Its protein product is CASSLTGGPTEAFF.